These 3 T cell receptor beta chains share one sample of origin, sequenced in a study of OX40 agonist ivuxolimab in advanced cancers. Sequencing was performed with immunoSEQ multiplex PCR; in TCRdb, only in-frame clones are kept and a portion is missing. The sample records over 50,000 clones, about 90% being singletons. The input for sequencing was CD4+ or CD8+ T cells sorted from blood, taken in a trial of the OX40 agonist ivuxolimab. Every receptor here comes from an adult with an advanced solid tumor such as melanoma, head and neck, liver or kidney cancer.

Concerning this clone itself: Other nucleotide sequences from this sample produce the same CDR3. The chain recombines TRBV27 with TRBJ2-3; D is uncertain. Trimming pared 5 bases from V and 6 bases from J, leaving 9 bases between. Looked up from germline, CDR1 is MNHEY and CDR2 is SMNVEV (reference sequence). There are 12 residues in the CDR3. The CDR3 coding sequence is TGTGCCAGCAGTCTCCTGGGTGATACGCAGTATTTT. Its translation is CASSLLGDTQYF.

V is TRBV11-2 and J is TRBJ1-2, with 8 nucleotides matching TRBD1. V was clipped by 2 bases and J by 4 bases; unmatched bases: 3. The germline V gene has CDR1 SGHAT and CDR2 FQNNGV. The CDR3 has 14 residues. The CDR3 DNA reads as TGTGCCAGCAGCTTAAGGGACAGGAGCTATGGCTACACCTTC. It codes for CASSLRDRSYGYTF.

This rearrangement joins TRBV28 to TRBJ2-4; D remains ambiguous. Germline V gene sequence: CDR1 MDHEN, CDR2 SYDVKM. Trimming took off 5 bases at V and 1 base at J, with 12 bases between the two ends. The CDR3 covers 15 residues. CDR3 bases: TGTGCCAGCAGTCCCCCCACGTCGGCCAAAAACATTCAGTACTTC. Its translation is CASSPPTSAKNIQYF.